Given below is one T cell receptor (beta chain) in context. Its antigen is currently unknown. These data belong to a study of cytomegalovirus exposure and HLA in healthy donors. PCR employed 60 Vbeta and 13 Jbeta primers. The method was immunoSEQ multiplex PCR; TCRdb's version includes in-frame clones alone and lacks a portion of them. Seen here are approximately 120,000 clones, around three quarters observed once, and the top ten hold 3% to 3.5%. Study conclusions and caveats: In presence/absence analyses, roughly uniform sequencing depth across donors was assumed.

The source of this sequence is a woman in her 50s in good health and CMV-seronegative. Sequenced input: PBMCs.

The CDR3 loop reads CASSPGQVSYEQYF. For the CDR3, the DNA is TGTGCCAGCTCACCGGGCCAGGTATCCTACGAGCAGTACTTC. The chain joins TRBV18 to TRBJ2-7; D is unclear. This CDR3 is built from 14 residues. V was cut by 3 bases and J by 1 base, with 10 bases left in between. Germline CDR1 reads KGHSH; CDR2 reads LQKENI.